This TCR beta chain was recovered during a study of blood T cell repertoires in COVID-19. TCRdb's table, derived via immunoSEQ multiplex PCR, lists solely in-frame clones and lacks some. The sample includes about 250,000 clones, about nine tenths of them seen just once. With V trimmed by 5 bases and J by 2 bases, 4 bases remained unmatched. The CDR3 length is 14 residues. Germline V lookup: CDR1 MNHEY, CDR2 SMNVEV (reference sequence). The sequence was obtained from a woman aged 25 to 45 with COVID-19, enrolled during active disease. The chain is built from TRBV27 and TRBJ2-3; 7 nucleotides align to TRBD2. Input material: peripheral blood. This chain's CDR3 is CASSSLADTDTQYF. The CDR3 nucleotides read TGTGCCAGCAGTAGTCTAGCGGACACAGATACGCAGTATTTT.